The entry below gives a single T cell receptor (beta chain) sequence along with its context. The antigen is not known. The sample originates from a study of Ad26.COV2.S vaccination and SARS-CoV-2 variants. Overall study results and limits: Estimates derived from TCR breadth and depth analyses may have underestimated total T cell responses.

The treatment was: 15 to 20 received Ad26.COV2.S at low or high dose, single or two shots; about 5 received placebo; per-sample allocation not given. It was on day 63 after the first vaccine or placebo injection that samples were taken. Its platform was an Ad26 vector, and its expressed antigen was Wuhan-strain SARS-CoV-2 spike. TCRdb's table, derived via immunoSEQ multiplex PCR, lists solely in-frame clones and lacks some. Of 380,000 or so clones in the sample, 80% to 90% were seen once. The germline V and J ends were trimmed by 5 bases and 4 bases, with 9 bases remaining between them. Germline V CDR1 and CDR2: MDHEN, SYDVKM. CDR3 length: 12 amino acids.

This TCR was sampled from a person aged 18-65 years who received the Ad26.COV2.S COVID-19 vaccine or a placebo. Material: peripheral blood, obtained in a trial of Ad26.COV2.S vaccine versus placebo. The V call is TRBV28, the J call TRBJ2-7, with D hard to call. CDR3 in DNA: TGTGCCAGCAGTCTAAAAGGTTACGAGCAGTACTTC. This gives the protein CASSLKGYEQYF.